This T cell receptor beta chain was documented in a study of blood T cell repertoires in COVID-19. Overall study: Both acute and convalescent COVID-19 samples were obtained from the United States, Italy and Spain.

CDR1 LNHDA and CDR2 SQIVND come from the germline V gene (reference sequence). The CDR3 has 15 amino acids. V shed 3 bases and J shed 1 base, with 10 bases lying between them. Only in-frame clones appear in the TCRdb table, and some are missing; sequencing was by immunoSEQ multiplex PCR. The data show 150,000 to 200,000 clones, 88% seen once. This TCR derives from a human donor in a cohort sampled during active COVID-19. The gene calls are TRBV19 and TRBJ1-3; D perhaps matches TRBD1 (6 bases). Sequencing used peripheral blood. The chain's CDR3 is CASSMQGTSGNTIYF. CDR3 coding DNA: TGTGCCAGTAGTATGCAGGGGACGTCTGGAAACACCATATATTTT.